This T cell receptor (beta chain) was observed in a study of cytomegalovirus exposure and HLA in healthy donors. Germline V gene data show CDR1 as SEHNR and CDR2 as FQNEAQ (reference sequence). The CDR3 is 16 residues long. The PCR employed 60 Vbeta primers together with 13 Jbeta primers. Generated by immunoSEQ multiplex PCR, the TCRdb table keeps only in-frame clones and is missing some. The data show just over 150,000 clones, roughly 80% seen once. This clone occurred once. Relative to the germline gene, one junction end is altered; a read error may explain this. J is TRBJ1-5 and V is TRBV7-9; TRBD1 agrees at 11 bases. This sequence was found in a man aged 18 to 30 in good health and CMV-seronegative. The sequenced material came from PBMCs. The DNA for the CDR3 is TGTTCCAGCAGCTTAGACGGGACAGGGGGGGGTCAGCCCCAGCATTTT. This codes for CSSSLDGTGGGQPQHF.